This passage covers 20 T cell receptor beta chains from one sample sequenced in a study of T-cell memory formation after mild COVID-19. TCRdb redid the calling of the 5' RACE reads with MiXCR, one entry per CDR3 protein. Among around 340,000 distinct CDR3 sequences listed, around a fifth were seen once. Sequencing was performed on PBMCs or a T cell subset sorted from them (not recorded which). Source of these receptors: an adult woman who had mild COVID-19 (a few samples of this study predate the infection). Cell type and time point are not known.

The J gene is TRBJ1-5, the V gene TRBV12-3 or TRBV12-4; no clear D. Trimming shortened V by 5 bases and J by 9 bases, and 8 bases separated the two germline ends. The CDR3 runs 11 residues. CDR3 protein: CASSPGGPQHF. The DNA for the CDR3 is TGTGCCAGCAGTCCCGGAGGGCCCCAGCATTTT.

The CDR3, as DNA: TGTGCCAGCAGCTCGACAGGGACCACGAGCTACACCTTC. Its translation is CASSSTGTTSYTF. The chain couples TRBV12-3 or TRBV12-4 to TRBJ1-2; 7 nucleotides align to TRBD1. The CDR3 covers 13 residues. V shed 6 bases and J 9 bases; nucleotides not matched to a gene: 10.

In regard to this clonotype: Mismatch with germline at one junction end may stem from a read error. V is TRBV3-1 and J is TRBJ1-4; D perhaps matches TRBD1 (5 bases). Germline V gene data show CDR1 as LGHDT and CDR2 as YNNKEL (reference sequence). CDR3 length: 13 residues. The CDR3 nucleotides read TGTGCCAGCAGCCAAGGAGGGACTGCGCACATCATTTTT. Translation gives CASSQGGTAHIIF.

This clonotype has ten or more counts. This sequence joins TRBV12-3 or TRBV12-4 and TRBJ1-4, with D unresolved. The CDR3 is 14 amino acids. Trimming took off 4 bases at V and 8 bases at J, with 14 bases between the two ends. CDR3 nucleotides: TGTGCCAGCAGTTACCCGGGGAGGGTAGAAAAACTGTTTTTT. Protein: CASSYPGRVEKLFF.

The chain has TRBV6-1 and TRBJ1-5, with 8 bases that match TRBD1. Germline V CDR1 and CDR2: MNHNS, SASEGT. Germline trimming cut 6 bases from V and 4 bases from J; bases unmatched to any gene: 8. The CDR3 is 15 amino acids. The CDR3 here is CASRATGVRNQPQHF. The CDR3 DNA is TGTGCCAGCAGAGCGACAGGGGTTCGTAATCAGCCCCAGCATTTT.

This rearrangement joins TRBV12-3 or TRBV12-4 to TRBJ1-2, with a possible D match to TRBD1 (5 bases). The CDR3 has 12 amino acids. V lost 7 bases and J lost 4, with 10 bases in between. The CDR3 bases are TGTGCCAGCACGGCAGGGCCCTATGGCTACACCTTC. Protein product: CASTAGPYGYTF.

CDR3 loop: CASNKPGQGAVNTIYF. The DNA for the CDR3 is TGTGCCAGCAACAAGCCGGGACAGGGGGCGGTCAACACCATATATTTT. The V and J genes are TRBV21-1 and TRBJ1-3; the table gives TRBD1 as D, unverified against the DNA. TRBV21-1 is noted as a pseudogene. This CDR3 is 16 amino acids long.

The rearrangement joins TRBV2 to TRBJ1-2; D uncertain. CDR3 length: 13 amino acids. CDR1 is SNHLY and CDR2 is FYNNEI in the germline V gene. Trimming removed 2 bases at V and 3 bases at J, with 7 bases between. CDR3 in amino acids: CASSESQDYGYTF. The CDR3 DNA reads TGTGCCAGCAGTGAAAGTCAGGACTATGGCTACACCTTC.

In this sample, this clonotype turned up a few times. The chain links TRBV30 to TRBJ2-1; D may be TRBD1 (5 bases). The CDR3 length is 12 residues. Germline CDR1 and CDR2: GTSNPN and SVGIG (reference sequence). V was clipped by 1 base and J by 9 bases, with 10 bases between them. The CDR3 DNA sequence: TGTGCCTGGAGTGACAGGTGGGCTGAGCAGTTCTTC. Amino acids: CAWSDRWAEQFF.

V and J are TRBV7-8 and TRBJ2-5, with TRBD2 identical over 8 bases. The V and J ends lost 1 base and 2 bases, in that order; junction bases with no gene match: 6. Germline V gene data show CDR1 as SGHVS and CDR2 as FQNEAQ. CDR3 size: 16 residues. CDR3 amino acids: CASSLVPAGEQETQYF. The CDR3 bases are TGTGCCAGCAGCTTAGTCCCAGCGGGGGAACAAGAGACCCAGTACTTC.

The sample holds a few counts of this clonotype. The chain joins TRBV5-1 to TRBJ2-3, with 7 bases that match TRBD1. Germline lookup yields CDR1 SGHRS and CDR2 YFSETQ. The CDR3 consists of 14 residues. Unmatched junction bases numbered 6, after V lost 7 bases and J lost 1 base. The CDR3 sequence is CASYNTGGTDTQYF. CDR3 DNA: TGCGCCAGCTACAATACAGGGGGCACAGATACGCAGTATTTT.

The rearrangement joins TRBV7-3 to TRBJ2-7; 13 positions match TRBD2. Germline V gene lookup returns CDR1 SGHTA and CDR2 FQGTGA. Trimming removed 5 bases from V and 6 bases from J; junction bases left unmatched: 7. The CDR3 is 15 amino acids. CDR3 sequence (DNA): TGTGCCAGCAGCCCAGGACTAGCGGGAGCCTCCGAGCAGTACTTC. The encoded protein is CASSPGLAGASEQYF.

In this sample, this clonotype turned up many times. The gene calls are TRBV18 and TRBJ2-3; 11 nucleotides match TRBD2. With 1 base clipped from V and 3 bases from J, the junction kept 3 bases outside the gene matches. CDR1 is KGHSH and CDR2 is LQKENI in the germline V gene. The CDR3 spans 16 residues. The DNA for the CDR3 is TGTGCCAGCTCACCACGACTAGCGGGACGGACAGATACGCAGTATTTT. It translates to CASSPRLAGRTDTQYF.

The sample holds a few counts of this clonotype. The chain employs TRBV7-8 and TRBJ2-3, with 7 bases fitting TRBD1. The CDR3 runs to 16 residues. With 5 bases clipped from V and 1 base from J, the junction kept 9 bases outside the gene matches. Looked up from germline, CDR1 is SGHVS and CDR2 is FQNEAQ. CDR3 amino acids: CASSRQTGTGTDTQYF. The CDR3 nucleotides are TGTGCCAGCAGCAGACAAACCGGGACAGGCACAGATACGCAGTATTTT.

This clonotype was seen more than once but under ten times. The V call is TRBV24-1, the J call TRBJ2-1; 14 nucleotides match TRBD2. Trimming removed 4 bases from V and 3 bases from J; junction bases left unmatched: 10. CDR1 is KGHDR and CDR2 is SFDVKD in the germline V gene. The CDR3 length is 19 residues. In DNA, the CDR3 is TGTGCCACCAGTGACCCCGGACTAGCGGGAGGCGGCGGCTACAATGAGCAGTTCTTC. It encodes CATSDPGLAGGGGYNEQFF.

This clonotype showed up just a few times. The chain couples TRBV9 to TRBJ1-2; D may be TRBD1 (5 bases). The CDR3 contains 15 residues. Trimming cost V 0 bases and J 0 bases, with 9 bases left between them. The germline V gene has CDR1 SGDLS and CDR2 YYNGEE. This chain's CDR3 is CASSVEAGTNYGYTF. The CDR3 region has the DNA TGTGCCAGCAGCGTAGAGGCAGGGACTAACTATGGCTACACCTTC.

The count of this clonotype is one. This sequence joins TRBV7-2 and TRBJ2-7, with a possible D match to TRBD2 (6 bases). CDR1 is SGHTA, CDR2 FQGNSA, per germline. This CDR3 has 16 residues. V was clipped by 5 bases and J by 4 bases, with 21 bases between them. The DNA of the CDR3 is TGTGCCAGCAGCCGAGCCCTTGGGGCTAGCGAATACGAGCAGTACTTC. The encoded protein is CASSRALGASEYEQYF.

The V call is TRBV7-6, the J call TRBJ2-5, with 12 bases aligning to TRBD2. Germline V gene lookup returns CDR1 SGHVS and CDR2 FNYEAQ. The CDR3 is 14 residues long. V shed 5 bases, J shed 6 bases, and the junction held 4 bases outside the gene matches. The CDR3 coding sequence is TGTGCCAGCAGCCAAGGACTAGCGGGGAAGACCCAGTACTTC. As protein: CASSQGLAGKTQYF.

This clonotype was recorded a few times. The chain recombines TRBV12-3 or TRBV12-4 with TRBJ2-3; tentatively, D is TRBD1 (5 bases). The V and J ends lost 3 bases and 5 bases respectively, with 12 bases between them. CDR3 length: 14 amino acids. CDR3 sequence (DNA): TGTGCCAGCAGTTTGGTCCCAAGGGGAGATACGCAGTATTTT. Its protein is CASSLVPRGDTQYF.

This clonotype was detected a few times. The chain uses TRBV9 and TRBJ2-1; D possibly matches TRBD1 or TRBD2 (5 bases each). The CDR3 extends over 16 amino acids. The ends were cut back, 2 bases at V and 4 bases at J, with 16 bases in the middle. Germline CDR1 is SGDLS and CDR2 is YYNGEE. This CDR3 reads CASSVGGGTGYNEQFF. In DNA, the CDR3 is TGTGCCAGCAGCGTCGGTGGGGGAACGGGATACAATGAGCAGTTCTTC.